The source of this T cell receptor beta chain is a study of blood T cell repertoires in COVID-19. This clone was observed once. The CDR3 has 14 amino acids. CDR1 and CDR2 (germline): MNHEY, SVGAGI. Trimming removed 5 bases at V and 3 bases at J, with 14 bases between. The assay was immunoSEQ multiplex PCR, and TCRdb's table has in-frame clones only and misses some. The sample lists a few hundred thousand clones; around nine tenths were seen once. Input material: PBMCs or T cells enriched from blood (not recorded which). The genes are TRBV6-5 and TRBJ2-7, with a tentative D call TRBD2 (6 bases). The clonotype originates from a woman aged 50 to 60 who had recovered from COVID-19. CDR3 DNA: TGTGCCAGCAGTCCCCCGGCGGGGCGCTACGAGCAGTACTTC. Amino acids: CASSPPAGRYEQYF.